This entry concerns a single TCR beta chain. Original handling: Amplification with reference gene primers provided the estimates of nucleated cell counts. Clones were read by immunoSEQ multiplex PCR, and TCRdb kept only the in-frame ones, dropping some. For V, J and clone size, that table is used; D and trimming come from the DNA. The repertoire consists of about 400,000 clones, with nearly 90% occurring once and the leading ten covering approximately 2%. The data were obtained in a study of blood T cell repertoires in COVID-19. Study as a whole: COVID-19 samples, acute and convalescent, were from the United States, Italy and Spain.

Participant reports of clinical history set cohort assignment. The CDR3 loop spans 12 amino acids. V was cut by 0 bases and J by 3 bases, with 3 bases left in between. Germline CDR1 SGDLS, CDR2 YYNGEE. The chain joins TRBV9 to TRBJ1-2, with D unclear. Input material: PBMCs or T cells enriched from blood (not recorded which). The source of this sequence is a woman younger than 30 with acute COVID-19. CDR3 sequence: CASSVGDYGYTF. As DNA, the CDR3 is TGTGCCAGCAGCGTAGGAGACTATGGCTACACCTTC.